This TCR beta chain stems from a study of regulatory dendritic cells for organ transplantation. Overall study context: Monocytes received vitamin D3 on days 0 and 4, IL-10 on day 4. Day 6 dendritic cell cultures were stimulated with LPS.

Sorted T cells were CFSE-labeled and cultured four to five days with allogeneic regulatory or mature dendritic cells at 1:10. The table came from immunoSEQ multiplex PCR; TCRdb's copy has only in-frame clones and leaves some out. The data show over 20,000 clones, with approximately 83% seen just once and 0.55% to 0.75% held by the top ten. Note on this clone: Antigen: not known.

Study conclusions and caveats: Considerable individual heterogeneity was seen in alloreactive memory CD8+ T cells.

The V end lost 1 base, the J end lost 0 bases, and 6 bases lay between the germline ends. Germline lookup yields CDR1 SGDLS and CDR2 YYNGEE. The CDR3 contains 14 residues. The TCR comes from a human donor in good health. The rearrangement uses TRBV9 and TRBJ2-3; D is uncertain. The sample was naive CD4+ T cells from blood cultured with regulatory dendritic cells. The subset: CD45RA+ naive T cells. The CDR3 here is CASSVLFSTDTQYF. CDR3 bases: TGTGCCAGCAGCGTACTTTTTAGCACAGATACGCAGTATTTT.